The subject of this entry is one T cell receptor (beta chain). Its antigen is unknown. No quality values exist for individual bases; no much larger clone is one base distant. The data derive from a study of control samples from healthy donors and cancer patients (dated by TCRdb to 2018 to 2020). Library method: the immunoSEQ multiplex PCR assay. Imported from immuneACCESS, the table was reduced by TCRdb to in-frame sequences with V and J called. These copies leave out some clones; in studies compared against another copy, an unresolved V gene accounts for under half, and the cause of the remainder is not known. This sample gives over 100,000 clones in total; around nine tenths of them show up just once. Roughly 2.7% of the sample is in the top ten clones. V is reduced by 7 bases and J by 0 bases, leaving a spacing of 7 bases between them. In the germline V gene (reference sequence), CDR1 corresponds to SEHNR and CDR2 to FQNEAQ. From the cysteine up to the phenylalanine, the CDR3 has a length of 13 residues. Only the CDR3 portion is preserved as DNA: 39 bases, with reading frame beginning at the first base.

The rearranged chain carries TRBV7-9 and TRBJ2-1, with no reliable assignment of the D segment. The sequence was collected from a middle-aged man in good health. The sample consisted of blood. Here the CDR3 is given as CASKGSSYNEQFF. The base sequence is TGTGCCAGCAAAGGCAGCTCCTACAATGAGCAGTTCTTC.